This T cell receptor beta chain stems from a study of blood T cell repertoires in COVID-19. In the study overall: T cells, B-cell-depleted T cells, or PBMCs provided the cDNA or gDNA that served as material.

Per the authors' pipeline: Using reference gene primer amplification, nucleated cell counts were estimated. TCRdb's table, derived via immunoSEQ multiplex PCR, lists solely in-frame clones and lacks some. That table is the source of V, J and clone size, and D and trimming were worked out from the DNA. The profile covers more than 200,000 clones, with nearly 90% appearing a single time and 10% to 14% taken by the ten largest. The V end lost 8 bases, the J end lost 0 bases, and 19 bases lay between the germline ends. Germline V gene data show CDR1 as MGHDK and CDR2 as SYGVNS. The CDR3 runs to 16 residues.

The TCR comes from a man between 25 and 39 years old who had recovered from COVID-19. The chain carries TRBV25-1 and TRBJ1-2; D ambiguous. The sequencing sample was made of PBMCs or T cells enriched from blood (not recorded which). The CDR3 sequence: CASSTAGTLPNYGYTF. CDR3 DNA: TGTGCCAGCTCTACAGCCGGAACCCTTCCTAACTATGGCTACACCTTC.